This TCR beta chain is drawn from a study of control samples from healthy donors and cancer patients. A single count supports this clone. V was cut by 4 bases and J by 8 bases, with 12 bases left in between. There are 13 residues in the CDR3. The germline gives CDR1 LGHDT, CDR2 YNNKEL (reference sequence). Repertoires were generated with immunoSEQ multiplex PCR, while TCRdb's copy carries only in-frame clones and drops some. The sample holds about 120,000 clones, approximately 93% seen once. The TCR sequence derives from a man between 25 and 39 years old in good health. The specimen sequenced was blood. The chain links TRBV3-1 (or the pseudogene TRBV3-2) to TRBJ1-5; D is perhaps TRBD1 (5 bases). CDR3 bases: TGTGCCAGCAGCCGCCACGGGGCCGAGCCCCAGCATTTT. This sequence encodes CASSRHGAEPQHF.